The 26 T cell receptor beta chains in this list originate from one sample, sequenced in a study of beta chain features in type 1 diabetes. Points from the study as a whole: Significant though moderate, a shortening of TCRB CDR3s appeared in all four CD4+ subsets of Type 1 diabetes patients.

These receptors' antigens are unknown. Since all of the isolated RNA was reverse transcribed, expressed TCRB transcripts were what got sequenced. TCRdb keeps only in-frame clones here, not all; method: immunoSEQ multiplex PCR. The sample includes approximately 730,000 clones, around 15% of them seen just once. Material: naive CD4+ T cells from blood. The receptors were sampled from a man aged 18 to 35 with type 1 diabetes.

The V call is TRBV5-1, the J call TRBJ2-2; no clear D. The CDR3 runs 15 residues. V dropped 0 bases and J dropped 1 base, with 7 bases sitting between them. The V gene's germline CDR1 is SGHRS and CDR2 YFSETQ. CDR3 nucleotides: TGCGCCAGCAGCTTGGAGGATTTGAACACCGGGGAGCTGTTTTTT. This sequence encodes CASSLEDLNTGELFF.

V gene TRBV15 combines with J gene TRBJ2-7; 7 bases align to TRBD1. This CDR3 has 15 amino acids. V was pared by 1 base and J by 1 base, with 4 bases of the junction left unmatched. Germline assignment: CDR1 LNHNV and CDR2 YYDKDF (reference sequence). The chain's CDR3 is CATSRGGQESYEQYF. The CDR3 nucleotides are TGTGCCACCAGCAGAGGAGGACAGGAGTCCTACGAGCAGTACTTC.

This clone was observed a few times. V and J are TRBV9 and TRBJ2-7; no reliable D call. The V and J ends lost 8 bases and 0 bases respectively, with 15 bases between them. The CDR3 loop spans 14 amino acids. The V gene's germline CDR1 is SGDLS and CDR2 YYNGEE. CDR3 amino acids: CASSQGNPSYEQYF. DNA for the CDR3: TGTGCCAGTTCTCAAGGGAATCCCTCCTACGAGCAGTACTTC.

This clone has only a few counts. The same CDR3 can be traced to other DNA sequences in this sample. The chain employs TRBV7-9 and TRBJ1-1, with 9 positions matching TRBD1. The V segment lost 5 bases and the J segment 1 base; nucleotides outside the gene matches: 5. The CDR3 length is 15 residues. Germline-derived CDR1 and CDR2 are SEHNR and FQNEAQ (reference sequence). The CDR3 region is CASSRTGQGNTEAFF. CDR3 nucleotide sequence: TGTGCCAGCAGCCGGACGGGACAGGGGAACACTGAAGCTTTCTTT.

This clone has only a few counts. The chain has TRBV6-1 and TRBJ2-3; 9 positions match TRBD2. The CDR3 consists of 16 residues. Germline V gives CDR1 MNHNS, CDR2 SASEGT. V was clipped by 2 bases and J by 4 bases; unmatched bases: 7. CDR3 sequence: CASSELGLAWADTQYF. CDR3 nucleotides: TGTGCCAGCAGTGAACTTGGACTAGCGTGGGCAGATACGCAGTATTTT.

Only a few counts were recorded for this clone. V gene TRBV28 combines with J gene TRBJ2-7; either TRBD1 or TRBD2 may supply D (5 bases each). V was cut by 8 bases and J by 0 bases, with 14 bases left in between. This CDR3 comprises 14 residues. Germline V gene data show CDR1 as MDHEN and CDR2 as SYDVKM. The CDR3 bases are TGTGCCAGCGGGACGGATCCTAGCTCCTACGAGCAGTACTTC. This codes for CASGTDPSSYEQYF.

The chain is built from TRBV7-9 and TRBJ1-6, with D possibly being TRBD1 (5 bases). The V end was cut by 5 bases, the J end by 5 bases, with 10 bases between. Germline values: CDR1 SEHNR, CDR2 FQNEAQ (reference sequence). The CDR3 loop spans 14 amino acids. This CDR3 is CASSTREDNSPLHF. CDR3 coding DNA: TGTGCCAGCAGCACCAGGGAAGATAATTCACCCCTCCACTTT.

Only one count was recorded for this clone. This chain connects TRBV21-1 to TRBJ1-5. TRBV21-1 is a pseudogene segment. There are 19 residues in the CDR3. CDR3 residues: CASSKEEGVPNSCNQPQHF. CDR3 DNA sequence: TGTGCCAGCAGCAAAGAGGAGGGGGTACCTAATTCGTGCAATCAGCCCCAGCATTTT.

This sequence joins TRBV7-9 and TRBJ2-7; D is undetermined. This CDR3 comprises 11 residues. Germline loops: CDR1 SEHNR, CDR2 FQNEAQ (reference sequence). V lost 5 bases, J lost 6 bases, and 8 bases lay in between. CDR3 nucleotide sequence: TGTGCCAGCAGCAAACCTGGCGAGCAGTACTTC. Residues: CASSKPGEQYF. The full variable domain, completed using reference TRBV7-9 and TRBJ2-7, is DTGVSQNPRHKITKRGQNVTFRCDPISEHNRLYWYRQTLGQGPEFLTYFQNEAQLEKSRLLSDRFSAERPKGSFSTLEIQRTEQGDSAMYLCASSKPGEQYFGPGTRLTVT.

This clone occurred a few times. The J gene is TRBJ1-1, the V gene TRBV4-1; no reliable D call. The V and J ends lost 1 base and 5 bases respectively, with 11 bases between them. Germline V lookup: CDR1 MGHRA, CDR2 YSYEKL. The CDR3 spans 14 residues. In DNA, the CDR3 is TGCGCCAGCAGCCAAGGTGATTGGAGGACTGAAGCTTTCTTT. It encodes CASSQGDWRTEAFF.

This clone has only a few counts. The CDR3, as DNA: TGCGCCACGAACCTAGCGGGGAATTACAATGAGCAGTTCTTC. This sequence encodes CATNLAGNYNEQFF. This rearrangement joins TRBV5-1 to TRBJ2-1; TRBD2 aligns across 9 bases. The CDR3 is 14 amino acids. Germline values: CDR1 SGHRS, CDR2 YFSETQ. The ends lost 9 bases at V and 4 bases at J; junction bases unmatched: 8.

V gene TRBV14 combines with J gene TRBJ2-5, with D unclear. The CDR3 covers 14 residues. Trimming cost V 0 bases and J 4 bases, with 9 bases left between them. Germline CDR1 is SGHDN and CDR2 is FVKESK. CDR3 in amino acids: CASSQDWWGETQYF. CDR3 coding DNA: TGTGCCAGCAGCCAAGATTGGTGGGGAGAGACCCAGTACTTC.

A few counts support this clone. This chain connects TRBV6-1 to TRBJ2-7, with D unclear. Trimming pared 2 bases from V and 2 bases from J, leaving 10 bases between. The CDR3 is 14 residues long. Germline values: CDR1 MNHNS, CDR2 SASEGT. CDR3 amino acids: CASSESRPAYEQYF. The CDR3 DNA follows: TGTGCCAGCAGTGAATCTAGGCCAGCCTACGAGCAGTACTTC.

The CDR3 nucleotides are TGCGCCAGCAGCCAGCAGGACAGGGGGCCTTTTAATGAAAAACTGTTTTTT. Encoded protein: CASSQQDRGPFNEKLFF. The chain combines TRBV4-1 with TRBJ1-4, with 11 bases that match TRBD1. The CDR3 runs to 17 residues. Germline V gene data show CDR1 as MGHRA and CDR2 as YSYEKL. The V segment lost 3 bases and the J segment 4 bases; nucleotides outside the gene matches: 7.

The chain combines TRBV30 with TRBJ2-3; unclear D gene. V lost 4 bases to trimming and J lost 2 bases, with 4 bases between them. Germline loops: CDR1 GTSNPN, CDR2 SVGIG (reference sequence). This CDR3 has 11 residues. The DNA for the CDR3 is TGTGCCTGGACCAACACAGATACGCAGTATTTT. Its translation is CAWTNTDTQYF.

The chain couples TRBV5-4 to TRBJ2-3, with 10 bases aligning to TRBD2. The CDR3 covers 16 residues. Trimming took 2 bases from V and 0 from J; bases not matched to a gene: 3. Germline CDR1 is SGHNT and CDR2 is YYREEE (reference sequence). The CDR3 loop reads CASSFPTSGSTDTQYF. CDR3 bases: TGTGCCAGCAGCTTCCCGACTAGCGGGAGCACAGATACGCAGTATTTT.

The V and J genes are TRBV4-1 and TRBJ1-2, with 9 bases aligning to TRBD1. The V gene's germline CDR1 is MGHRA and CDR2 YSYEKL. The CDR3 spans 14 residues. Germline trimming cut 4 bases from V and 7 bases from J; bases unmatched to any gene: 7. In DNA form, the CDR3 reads TGCGCCAGCAGCCCCTCGGACAGGGGAGGTGGCTACACCTTC. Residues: CASSPSDRGGGYTF.

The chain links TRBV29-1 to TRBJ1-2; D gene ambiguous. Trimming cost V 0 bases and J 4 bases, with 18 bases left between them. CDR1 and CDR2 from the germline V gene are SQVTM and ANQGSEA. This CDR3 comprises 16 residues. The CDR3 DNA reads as TGCAGCGTTGAAGATCGGGCGCTGATCATAGGCTATGGCTACACCTTC. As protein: CSVEDRALIIGYGYTF.

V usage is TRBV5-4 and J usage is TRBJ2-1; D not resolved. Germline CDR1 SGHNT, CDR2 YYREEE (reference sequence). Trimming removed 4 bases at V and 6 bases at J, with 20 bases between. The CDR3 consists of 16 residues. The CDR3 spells CASSATAASSSNEQFF. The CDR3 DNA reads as TGTGCCAGCAGCGCAACGGCGGCTAGTTCATCCAATGAGCAGTTCTTC. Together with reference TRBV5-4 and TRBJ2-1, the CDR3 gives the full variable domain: ETGVTQSPTHLIKTRGQQVTLRCSSQSGHNTVSWYQQALGQGPQFIFQYYREEENGRGNFPPRFSGLQFPNYSSELNVNALELDDSALYLCASSATAASSSNEQFFGPGTRLTVL.

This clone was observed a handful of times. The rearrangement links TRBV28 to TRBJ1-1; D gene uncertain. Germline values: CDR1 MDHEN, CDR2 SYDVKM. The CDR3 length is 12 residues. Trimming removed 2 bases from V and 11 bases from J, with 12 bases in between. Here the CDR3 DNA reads TGTGCCAGCAGTTTAAACGGCCTGCGGGCTTTCTTT. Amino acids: CASSLNGLRAFF.

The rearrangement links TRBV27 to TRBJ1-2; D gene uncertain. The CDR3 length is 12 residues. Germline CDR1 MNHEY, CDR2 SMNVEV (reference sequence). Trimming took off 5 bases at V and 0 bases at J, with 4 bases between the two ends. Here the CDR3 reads CASSKANYGYTF. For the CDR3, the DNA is TGTGCCAGCAGTAAAGCTAACTATGGCTACACCTTC.

The CDR3 loop is CASSLGRGDTEAFF. CDR3 in DNA: TGTGCCAGCAGCCTGGGTCGGGGCGACACTGAAGCTTTCTTT. This rearrangement joins TRBV5-4 to TRBJ1-1; D might be TRBD1 (5 bases). V shed 4 bases and J shed 3 bases, with 13 bases lying between them. CDR1 and CDR2 from the germline V gene are SGHNT and YYREEE (reference sequence). The CDR3 totals 14 residues.

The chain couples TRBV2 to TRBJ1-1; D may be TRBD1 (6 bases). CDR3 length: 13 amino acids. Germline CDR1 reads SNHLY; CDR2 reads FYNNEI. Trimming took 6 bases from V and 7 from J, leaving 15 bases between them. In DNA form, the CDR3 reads TGTGCCAGCAGCGAACAGGGCTTGGGTGAAGCTTTCTTT. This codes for CASSEQGLGEAFF.

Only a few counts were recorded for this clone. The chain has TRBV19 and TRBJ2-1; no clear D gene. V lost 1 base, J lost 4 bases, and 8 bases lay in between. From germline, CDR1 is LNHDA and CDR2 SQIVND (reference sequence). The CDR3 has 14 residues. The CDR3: CASSIGRIYNEQFF. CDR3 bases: TGTGCCAGTAGTATAGGACGGATTTACAATGAGCAGTTCTTC.

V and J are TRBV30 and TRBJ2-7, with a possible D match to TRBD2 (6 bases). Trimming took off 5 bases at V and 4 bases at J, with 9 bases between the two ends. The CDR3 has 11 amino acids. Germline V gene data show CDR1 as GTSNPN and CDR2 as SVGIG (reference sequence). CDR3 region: CAWVGGYEQYF. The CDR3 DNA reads TGTGCCTGGGTGGGGGGTTACGAGCAGTACTTC.

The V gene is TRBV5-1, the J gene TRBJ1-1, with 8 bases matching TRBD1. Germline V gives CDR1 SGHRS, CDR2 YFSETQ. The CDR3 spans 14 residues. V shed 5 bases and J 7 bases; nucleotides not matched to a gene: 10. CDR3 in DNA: TGCGCCAGCAGGCATGACAGGGGTCGAGGTGAAGCTTTCTTT. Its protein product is CASRHDRGRGEAFF.